The 25 T cell receptor beta chains below come from one sample, sequenced in a study of shared clonotypes between healthy human individuals. Generated by immunoSEQ multiplex PCR, the TCRdb table keeps only in-frame clones and is missing some. This sample has 500,000 or so clones, with roughly 95% found just once. The sample taken for sequencing was naive CD4+ T cells sorted from blood. The subset is: CD45RA+ positively selected. The source of these receptors is a woman aged 25 to 39 in good health.

The chain is built from TRBV27 and TRBJ1-5; no reliable D call. The V end lost 2 bases, the J end lost 3 bases, and 5 bases lay between the germline ends. The CDR3 covers 13 residues. Per the germline V gene, CDR1 is MNHEY and CDR2 is SMNVEV (reference sequence). For the CDR3, the DNA is TGTGCCAGCAGTTTAGAGGCCAATCAGCCCCAGCATTTT. Its translation: CASSLEANQPQHF.

Only one count was recorded for this clone. The V and J genes are TRBV13 and TRBJ1-5, with D maybe TRBD1 (5 bases). The CDR3 sequence is 13 residues long. The germline V gene encodes CDR1 PRHDT and CDR2 FYEKMQ (reference sequence). V shed 4 bases and J shed 2 bases, with 6 bases lying between them. The CDR3 loop reads CASSSGGNQPQHF. The CDR3 DNA is TGTGCCAGCAGCTCGGGGGGCAATCAGCCCCAGCATTTT.

V and J are TRBV28 and TRBJ2-3; TRBD2 agrees at 8 bases. J lost 5 bases, V lost 2 bases, and 3 bases had no gene match. CDR3 length: 14 residues. The germline CDR1 and CDR2 sequences are MDHEN and SYDVKM. CDR3 bases: TGTGCCAGCAGTTTAAGTCTAGCGGGAGATACGCAGTATTTT. Protein: CASSLSLAGDTQYF.

DNA of the CDR3: TGTGCCAGCAGCTTAGTGATGGGCTACGAGCAGTACTTC. It translates to CASSLVMGYEQYF. The rearrangement uses TRBV7-2 and TRBJ2-7; no reliable D call. Trimming removed 1 base from V and 3 bases from J, with 7 bases in between. Per germline, CDR1 SGHTA and CDR2 FQGNSA. This CDR3 has 13 residues. Complete variable domain (other parts from reference TRBV7-2 and TRBJ2-7): GAGVSQSPSNKVTEKGKDVELRCDPISGHTALYWYRQSLGQGLEFLIYFQGNSAPDKSGLPSDRFSAERTGGSVSTLTIQRTQQEDSAVYLCASSLVMGYEQYFGPGTRLTVT.

J is TRBJ2-7 and V is TRBV5-1; 7 positions match TRBD2. The CDR3 contains 15 residues. Germline CDR1 and CDR2: SGHRS and YFSETQ. V was pared by 0 bases and J by 5 bases, with 8 bases of the junction left unmatched. The CDR3 here is CASSLGGLAANEQYF. In DNA, the CDR3 is TGCGCCAGCAGCTTGGGAGGGCTAGCGGCCAACGAGCAGTACTTC.

This chain joins TRBV6-4 and TRBJ2-6; no firm D call. CDR3 length: 15 amino acids. V lost 6 bases and J 1 base, leaving 10 bases between the germline ends. CDR1 and CDR2 from the germline V gene are MRHNA and SNTAGT. For the CDR3, the DNA is TGTGCCAGCAGCCCGCTAGGATCTGGGGCCAACGTCCTGACTTTC. It codes for CASSPLGSGANVLTF.

This chain connects TRBV28 to TRBJ1-2; 7 bases align to TRBD1. The germline gives CDR1 MDHEN, CDR2 SYDVKM. Trimming at V came to 8 bases and at J to 8 bases, leaving 11 bases not matched to a gene. The CDR3 is made up of 13 amino acids. CDR3 sequence: CASGGRQGRGYTF. CDR3 bases: TGTGCCAGCGGAGGGAGACAGGGACGCGGCTACACCTTC.

This sequence joins TRBV28 and TRBJ1-1, with D unclear. With 6 bases removed from V and 6 bases from J, the gap between germline ends came to 11 bases. The CDR3 has 12 residues. Germline CDR1 and CDR2: MDHEN and SYDVKM. The CDR3 DNA is TGTGCCAGCAGGGGAACGTGGTCTGAAGCTTTCTTT. Protein: CASRGTWSEAFF.

This clone has only one observation. The J gene is TRBJ2-7, the V gene TRBV4-1, with 7 bases lining up with TRBD2. The CDR3 sequence is 17 residues long. The germline CDR1 and CDR2 sequences are MGHRA and YSYEKL. J was trimmed by 3 bases and V by 0 bases; bases with no gene match: 11. The CDR3 region is CASSQEPHVAGLYEQYF. DNA for the CDR3: TGCGCCAGCAGCCAAGAACCCCACGTAGCGGGCCTCTACGAGCAGTACTTC.

This chain uses TRBV6-1 with TRBJ1-1; possibly TRBD1 for D (5 bases). Germline V gene lookup returns CDR1 MNHNS and CDR2 SASEGT. This CDR3 spans 15 amino acids. Trimming removed 6 bases at V and 2 bases at J, with 16 bases between. In DNA, the CDR3 is TGTGCCAGCAGAAGGGAGGGACTTCGAAACACTGAAGCTTTCTTT. Translation gives CASRREGLRNTEAFF.

In its sample, this clone was seen once. The rearrangement joins TRBV5-4 to TRBJ2-5, with 10 bases lining up with TRBD1. The CDR3 runs to 17 residues. J lost 3 bases, V lost 2 bases, and 10 bases had no gene match. Germline CDR1 SGHNT, CDR2 YYREEE (reference sequence). The CDR3 coding sequence is TGTGCCAGCAGCTTTCGGCCGAGACAGGGGGCGAAAGAGACCCAGTACTTC. Protein: CASSFRPRQGAKETQYF. Full variable domain (outside the CDR3, taken from reference TRBV5-4 and TRBJ2-5): ETGVTQSPTHLIKTRGQQVTLRCSSQSGHNTVSWYQQALGQGPQFIFQYYREEENGRGNFPPRFSGLQFPNYSSELNVNALELDDSALYLCASSFRPRQGAKETQYFGPGTRLLVL.

As DNA, the CDR3 is TGTGCCAGCAGTCTAGACACAGATACGCAGTATTTT. This codes for CASSLDTDTQYF. This sequence joins TRBV28 and TRBJ2-3, with D unresolved. The CDR3 totals 12 residues. CDR1 is MDHEN and CDR2 is SYDVKM in the germline V gene. Trimming stripped 5 bases from V and 2 bases from J, with 5 bases between.

The rearrangement links TRBV4-1 to TRBJ1-5, with 7 bases that match TRBD1. V lost 0 bases to trimming and J lost 1 base; unmatched junction nucleotides: 0. Germline values: CDR1 MGHRA, CDR2 YSYEKL. There are 15 residues in the CDR3. DNA of the CDR3: TGCGCCAGCAGCCAAGAGGACAGGAGCAATCAGCCCCAGCATTTT. Encoded protein: CASSQEDRSNQPQHF.

This rearrangement joins TRBV5-1 to TRBJ2-5, with a tentative D call TRBD2 (6 bases). Germline values: CDR1 SGHRS, CDR2 YFSETQ. The germline V and J ends were trimmed by 6 bases and 3 bases, with 18 bases remaining between them. CDR3 size: 15 residues. The CDR3 spells CASTLGASAKETQYF. CDR3 nucleotides: TGCGCCAGCACCCTTGGGGCTAGCGCAAAAGAGACCCAGTACTTC.

The gene calls are TRBV7-9 and TRBJ2-1, with 13 bases aligning to TRBD2. The CDR3 loop spans 15 amino acids. The germline gives CDR1 SEHNR, CDR2 FQNEAQ (reference sequence). J lost 9 bases, V lost 2 bases, and 4 bases had no gene match. The CDR3 sequence is CASSLTSGRAREQFF. The CDR3 nucleotides are TGTGCCAGCAGCTTAACTAGCGGGAGGGCACGTGAGCAGTTCTTC.

The chain couples TRBV28 to TRBJ1-1; tentative D call: TRBD1 (5 bases). Per the germline V gene, CDR1 is MDHEN and CDR2 is SYDVKM. The V end lost 3 bases, the J end lost 1 base, and 9 bases lay between the germline ends. This CDR3 region has 14 residues. In DNA, the CDR3 is TGTGCCAGCAGTTTCGGACACCCGAACACTGAAGCTTTCTTT. Translation: CASSFGHPNTEAFF.

CDR3 nucleotide sequence: TGTGCCAGCAGCTTAGACGACATTAACACTGAAGCTTTCTTT. Protein sequence: CASSLDDINTEAFF. J is TRBJ1-1 and V is TRBV11-3; D uncertain. CDR3 length equals 14 residues. Trimming removed 0 bases from V and 2 bases from J, with 7 bases in between. Looked up from germline, CDR1 is SGHNT and CDR2 is YENEEA. The whole variable domain, remainder taken from reference TRBV11-3 and TRBJ1-1, is EAGVVQSPRYKIIEKKQPVAFWCNPISGHNTLYWYLQNLGQGPELLIRYENEEAVDDSQLPKDRFSAERLKGVDSTLKIQPAELGDSAVYLCASSLDDINTEAFFGQGTRLTVV.

The J gene is TRBJ1-2, the V gene TRBV28, with 11 bases lining up with TRBD1. V shed 1 base, J shed 6 bases, and the junction held 4 bases outside the gene matches. CDR3 size: 15 residues. Germline CDR1 and CDR2: MDHEN and SYDVKM. The CDR3 reads CASSLYGDRGDGYTF. The CDR3 DNA follows: TGTGCCAGCAGTTTATACGGGGACAGGGGGGATGGCTACACCTTC.

The chain is built from TRBV28 and TRBJ2-2; 8 nucleotides agree with TRBD1. Germline values: CDR1 MDHEN, CDR2 SYDVKM. The V gene end was trimmed by 11 bases and the J gene end by 0 bases; junction bases not matched to a gene: 5. The CDR3 is 14 amino acids. The CDR3 sequence is CAAQQGANTGELFF. DNA for the CDR3: TGTGCCGCCCAACAGGGGGCGAACACCGGGGAGCTGTTTTTT.

This sequence joins TRBV7-9 and TRBJ2-5, with D maybe TRBD2 (6 bases). The V end was cut by 0 bases, the J end by 7 bases, with 9 bases between. The germline V gene has CDR1 SEHNR and CDR2 FQNEAQ (reference sequence). This CDR3 is built from 13 residues. The CDR3 bases are TGTGCCAGCAGCTTAGCCGCCGGGGGGACCCAGTACTTC. Translating it yields CASSLAAGGTQYF.

The rearrangement uses TRBV7-2 and TRBJ2-1, with no clear D. Germline-derived CDR1 and CDR2 are SGHTA and FQGNSA. The CDR3 loop spans 15 amino acids. The V and J ends lost 0 bases and 0 bases respectively, with 6 bases between them. The CDR3 DNA is TGTGCCAGCAGCTTAGCCCAATTCTCCTACAATGAGCAGTTCTTC. Translated, it gives CASSLAQFSYNEQFF.

V is TRBV5-5 and J is TRBJ1-4, with TRBD1 as a possible D gene (5 bases). V was cut by 6 bases and J by 5 bases, with 20 bases left in between. This CDR3 spans 16 amino acids. CDR1 SGHKS and CDR2 YYEKEE come from the germline V gene (reference sequence). The CDR3 protein is CASKLEARQMNEKLFF. Here the CDR3 DNA reads TGTGCCAGCAAGCTTGAGGCCAGACAGATGAATGAAAAACTGTTTTTT.

The J gene is TRBJ1-1, the V gene TRBV28; D is ambiguous. This CDR3 is 15 amino acids long. The V end was cut by 5 bases, the J end by 1 base, with 14 bases between. Germline V CDR1 and CDR2: MDHEN, SYDVKM. The CDR3 here is CASSPPRAENTEAFF. CDR3 sequence (DNA): TGTGCCAGCAGTCCGCCCCGTGCAGAGAACACTGAAGCTTTCTTT.

This clone has only a few counts. The chain combines TRBV2 with TRBJ2-2, with 9 positions matching TRBD1. Per germline, CDR1 SNHLY and CDR2 FYNNEI. Trimming removed 9 bases from V and 2 bases from J; junction bases left unmatched: 7. There are 15 residues in the CDR3. Written as DNA, the CDR3 is TGTGCCAGGGGGGACAGGGATCGCAACACCGGGGAGCTGTTTTTT. Translating gives CARGDRDRNTGELFF.

This sequence joins TRBV28 and TRBJ1-4; perhaps TRBD1 as D (6 bases). Looked up from germline, CDR1 is MDHEN and CDR2 is SYDVKM. The CDR3 contains 13 residues. V was trimmed by 2 bases and J by 8 bases, leaving 9 bases between them. For the CDR3, the DNA is TGTGCCAGCAGTTTAGCAGGGGACGAAAAACTGTTTTTT. This translates into CASSLAGDEKLFF.